Here is one TCR beta chain with its context. The antigen remains undetermined. As for treatment: oral pan-JAK inhibitor, 5-10 mg twice daily. Germline assignment: CDR1 SEHNR and CDR2 FQNEAQ (reference sequence). The CDR3 consists of 11 residues. V was shortened by 6 bases and J by 8 bases, with 10 bases between the two germline ends. RNA extraction was followed by reverse transcription into cDNA, which acted as the sequencing template. Some clones are missing from TCRdb's copy, which holds only in-frame ones; the method was immunoSEQ multiplex PCR. The repertoire has roughly 110,000 clones, about four fifths of them found once; the top ten carry roughly 25%. These data originate in a study of CD8+ T cells in alopecia areata. General study results and limits: Significant decreases in scalp clonality and expanded CD8+ clones followed tofacitinib treatment.

This receptor was obtained from a human donor with alopecia areata. The sample consisted of CD8+ T cells sorted from blood, taken at week 24, from a patient treated with tofacitinib. The V gene is TRBV7-9, the J gene TRBJ1-1; the D gene is possibly TRBD1 (6 bases). The CDR3 DNA is TGTGCCAGCAGAGGGGGTGAGGAAGCTTTCTTT. Its protein product is CASRGGEEAFF. Full variable domain (missing parts from reference TRBV7-9 and TRBJ1-1): DTGVSQNPRHKITKRGQNVTFRCDPISEHNRLYWYRQTLGQGPEFLTYFQNEAQLEKSRLLSDRFSAERPKGSFSTLEIQRTEQGDSAMYLCASRGGEEAFFGQGTRLTVV.